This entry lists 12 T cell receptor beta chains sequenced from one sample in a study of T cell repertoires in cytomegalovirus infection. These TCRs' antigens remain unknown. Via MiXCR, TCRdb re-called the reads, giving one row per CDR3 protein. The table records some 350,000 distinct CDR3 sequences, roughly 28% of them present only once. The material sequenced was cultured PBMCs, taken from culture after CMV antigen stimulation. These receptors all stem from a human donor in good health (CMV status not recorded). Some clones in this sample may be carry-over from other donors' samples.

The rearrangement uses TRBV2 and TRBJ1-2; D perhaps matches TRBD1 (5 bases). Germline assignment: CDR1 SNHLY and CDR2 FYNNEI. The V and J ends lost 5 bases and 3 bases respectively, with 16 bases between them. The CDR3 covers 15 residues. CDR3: CASSNSPTGDYGYTF. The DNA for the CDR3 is TGTGCCAGCAGTAATAGCCCGACGGGGGACTATGGCTACACCTTC.

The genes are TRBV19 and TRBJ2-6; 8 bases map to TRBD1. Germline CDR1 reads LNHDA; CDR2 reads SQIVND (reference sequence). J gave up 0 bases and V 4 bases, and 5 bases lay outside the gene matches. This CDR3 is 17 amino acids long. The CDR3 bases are TGTGCCAGTAGTAGAGGACAGGGCTCCTCTGGGGCCAACGTCCTGACTTTC. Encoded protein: CASSRGQGSSGANVLTF.

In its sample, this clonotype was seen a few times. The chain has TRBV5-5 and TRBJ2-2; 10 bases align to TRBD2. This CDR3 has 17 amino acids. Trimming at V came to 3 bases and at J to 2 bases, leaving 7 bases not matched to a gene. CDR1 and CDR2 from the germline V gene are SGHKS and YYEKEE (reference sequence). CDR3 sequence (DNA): TGTGCCAGCAGCTCGGCTAGCGGGGGCCTTAACACCGGGGAGCTGTTTTTT. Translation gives CASSSASGGLNTGELFF.

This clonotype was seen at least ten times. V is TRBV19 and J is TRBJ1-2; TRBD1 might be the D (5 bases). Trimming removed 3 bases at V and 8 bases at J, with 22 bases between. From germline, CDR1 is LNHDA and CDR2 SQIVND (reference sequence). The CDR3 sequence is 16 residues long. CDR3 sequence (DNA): TGTGCCAGTAGTATCCAAGGCCAGGGAAGCCCTGGGGGCTACACCTTC. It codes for CASSIQGQGSPGGYTF.

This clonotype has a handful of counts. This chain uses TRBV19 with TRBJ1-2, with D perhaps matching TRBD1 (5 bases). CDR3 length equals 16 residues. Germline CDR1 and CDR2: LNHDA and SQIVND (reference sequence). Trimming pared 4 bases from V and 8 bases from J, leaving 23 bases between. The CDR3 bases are TGTGCCAGTAGTAACCCGTATCGGCGGTCAGGGCCCGGCTACACCTTC. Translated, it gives CASSNPYRRSGPGYTF.

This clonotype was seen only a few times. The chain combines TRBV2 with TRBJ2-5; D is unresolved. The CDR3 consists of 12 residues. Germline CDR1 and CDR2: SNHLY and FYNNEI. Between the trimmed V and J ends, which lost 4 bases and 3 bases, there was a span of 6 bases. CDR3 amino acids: CASSVGKETQYF. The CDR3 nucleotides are TGTGCCAGCAGTGTAGGGAAAGAGACCCAGTACTTC.

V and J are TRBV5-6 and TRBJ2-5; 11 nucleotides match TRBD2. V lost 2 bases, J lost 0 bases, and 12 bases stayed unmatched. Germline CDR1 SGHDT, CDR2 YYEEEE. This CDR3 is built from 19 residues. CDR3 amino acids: CASSLGSLAGGPYQETQYF. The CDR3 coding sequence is TGTGCCAGCAGCTTAGGTTCTCTAGCGGGGGGCCCGTACCAAGAGACCCAGTACTTC. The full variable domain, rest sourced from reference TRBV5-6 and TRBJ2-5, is DAGVTQSPTHLIKTRGQQVTLRCSPKSGHDTVSWYQQALGQGPQFIFQYYEEEERQRGNFPDRFSGHQFPNYSSELNVNALLLGDSALYLCASSLGSLAGGPYQETQYFGPGTRLLVL.

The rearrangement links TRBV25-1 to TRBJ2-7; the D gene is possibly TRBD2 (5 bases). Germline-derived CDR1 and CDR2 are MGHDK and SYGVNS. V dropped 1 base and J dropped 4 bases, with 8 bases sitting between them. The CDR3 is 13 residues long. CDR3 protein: CASSEWSGYEQYF. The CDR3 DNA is TGTGCCAGCAGTGAATGGAGCGGATACGAGCAGTACTTC.

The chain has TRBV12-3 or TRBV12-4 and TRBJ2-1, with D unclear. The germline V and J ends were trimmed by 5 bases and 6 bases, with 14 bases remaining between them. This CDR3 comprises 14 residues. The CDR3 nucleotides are TGTGCCAGCAGTCCCCAATGGACGGGCAATGAGCAGTTCTTC. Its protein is CASSPQWTGNEQFF.

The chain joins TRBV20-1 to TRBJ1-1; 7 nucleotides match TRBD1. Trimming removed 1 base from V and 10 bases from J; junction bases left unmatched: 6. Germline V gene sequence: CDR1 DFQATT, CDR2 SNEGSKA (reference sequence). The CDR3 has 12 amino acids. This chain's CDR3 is CSARGAGGGAFF. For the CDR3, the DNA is TGCAGTGCTAGAGGGGCAGGGGGAGGAGCTTTCTTT.

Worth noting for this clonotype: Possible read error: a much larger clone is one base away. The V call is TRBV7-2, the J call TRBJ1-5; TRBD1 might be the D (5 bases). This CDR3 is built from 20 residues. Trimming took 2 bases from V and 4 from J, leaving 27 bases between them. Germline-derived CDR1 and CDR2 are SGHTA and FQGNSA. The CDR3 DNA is TGTGCCAGCAGCTTATATCGGTCAGGGCTGTTGGAGAGCACTAATCAGCCCCAGCATTTT. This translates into CASSLYRSGLLESTNQPQHF. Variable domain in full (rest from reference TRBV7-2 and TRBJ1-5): GAGVSQSPSNKVTEKGKDVELRCDPISGHTALYWYRQSLGQGLEFLIYFQGNSAPDKSGLPSDRFSAERTGGSVSTLTIQRTQQEDSAVYLCASSLYRSGLLESTNQPQHFGDGTRLSIL.

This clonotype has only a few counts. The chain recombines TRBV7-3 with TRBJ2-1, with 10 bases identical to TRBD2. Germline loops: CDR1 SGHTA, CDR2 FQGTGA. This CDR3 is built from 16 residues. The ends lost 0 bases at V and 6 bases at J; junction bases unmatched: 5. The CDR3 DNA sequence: TGTGCCAGCAGCTTAACTCCAGCGGGAGGGTCCAATGAGCAGTTCTTC. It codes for CASSLTPAGGSNEQFF.